This T cell receptor beta chain was identified during a study of cytomegalovirus exposure and HLA in healthy donors. General observations from the study: In a later analysis, several top co-occurrence clusters appeared linked to parvovirus B19, influenza, CMV and Epstein-Barr virus. The classifier was said to identify cytomegalovirus status with high specificity and sensitivity. Productive status was seen about 87% or about 30% of the time for most TCR beta V segments in an earlier analysis.

This CDR3 is 18 amino acids long. CDR1 is MNHEY and CDR2 is SMNVEV in the germline V gene (reference sequence). Trimming removed 0 bases from V and 1 base from J, with 19 bases in between. A multiplex PCR was run with 60 Vbeta primers and 13 Jbeta primers. In the source study's methods: An analysis performed later counted around 86 million unique TCR beta chains (around 11 million of them shared). Sequencing was performed with immunoSEQ multiplex PCR; in TCRdb, only in-frame clones are kept and a portion is missing. For V, J and clone size, that table is used; D and trimming come from the DNA. Found here are around 42,000 clones; the top ten clones hold 1% to 1.5%. Regarding this clone: The antigen remains undetermined.

The TCR sequence derives from a man aged 25 to 40 in good health and CMV-seronegative. The sequencing sample was made of PBMCs. V and J are TRBV27 and TRBJ2-7; possibly TRBD2 for D (5 bases). The CDR3 nucleotides read TGTGCCAGCAGTTTATCGAGAGGCGGGCGGAATACATCCTACGAGCAGTACTTC. Protein: CASSLSRGGRNTSYEQYF.